Each of the 21 T cell receptor beta chains below was sequenced from the same sample in a study of shared clonotypes between healthy human individuals. Generated by immunoSEQ multiplex PCR, the TCRdb table keeps only in-frame clones and is missing some. Of roughly 1.5 million clones in the sample, 95% to 99% were seen once. Sequencing was performed on naive CD4+ T cells sorted from blood. Subset given: CD45RA+ positively selected. Source of these receptors: a man aged 30-40 years in good health.

The chain links TRBV5-1 to TRBJ2-5; 9 bases are shared with TRBD1. With V trimmed by 4 bases and J by 1 base, 5 bases remained unmatched. In germline, CDR1 is SGHRS, CDR2 YFSETQ. This CDR3 is 15 amino acids long. Here the CDR3 DNA reads TGCGCCAGCAGCCCGGACAGGGGAGGCCAAGAGACCCAGTACTTC. It translates to CASSPDRGGQETQYF.

V usage is TRBV5-1 and J usage is TRBJ2-5; 10 bases match TRBD2. The CDR3 has 16 residues. Germline values: CDR1 SGHRS, CDR2 YFSETQ. The V gene end was trimmed by 0 bases and the J gene end by 4 bases; junction bases not matched to a gene: 6. This chain's CDR3 is CASSLALAGGPETQYF. CDR3 coding DNA: TGCGCCAGCAGCTTGGCATTAGCGGGAGGCCCAGAGACCCAGTACTTC.

The rearrangement uses TRBV6-6 and TRBJ1-5; 10 bases agree with TRBD1. Germline CDR1 MNHNY, CDR2 SVGAGI (reference sequence). Losses at the gene ends were 3 bases for V and 6 bases for J; bases not matched to a gene: 5. The CDR3 loop spans 15 amino acids. CDR3 sequence reads: CASSYRTGGGQPQHF. The CDR3 bases are TGTGCCAGCAGTTATCGGACAGGGGGAGGTCAGCCCCAGCATTTT.

This rearrangement joins TRBV9 to TRBJ1-4; 12 positions match TRBD1. V shed 3 bases and J 6 bases; nucleotides not matched to a gene: 9. The CDR3 loop spans 17 amino acids. Germline V gene sequence: CDR1 SGDLS, CDR2 YYNGEE. CDR3 in DNA: TGTGCCAGCAGCGAACGAGGGGGACAGGGGGCGGATGAAAAACTGTTTTTT. Translation: CASSERGGQGADEKLFF.

For the CDR3, the DNA is TGTGCCAGCTCACTCTCTAGCGGGAGTCCCTACGAGCAGTACTTC. This codes for CASSLSSGSPYEQYF. The V and J genes are TRBV18 and TRBJ2-7, with 10 bases identical to TRBD2. This CDR3 region has 15 residues. Germline assignment: CDR1 KGHSH and CDR2 LQKENI. The V segment lost 4 bases and the J segment 2 bases; nucleotides outside the gene matches: 5.

This sequence joins TRBV9 and TRBJ1-4, with 8 positions matching TRBD1. Germline CDR1 is SGDLS and CDR2 is YYNGEE. This CDR3 is built from 14 residues. Germline trimming cut 3 bases from V and 5 bases from J; bases unmatched to any gene: 3. The DNA of the CDR3 is TGTGCCAGCAGCGCAGGGGGCCAGAATGAAAAACTGTTTTTT. The encoded protein is CASSAGGQNEKLFF.

V and J are TRBV5-4 and TRBJ2-1, with a weak D call TRBD1 (6 bases). V lost 0 bases and J lost 7, with 14 bases in between. The germline gives CDR1 SGHNT, CDR2 YYREEE (reference sequence). There are 15 residues in the CDR3. CDR3 coding DNA: TGTGCCAGCAGCTTGGCCGGAGGCAGGGGAAATGAGCAGTTCTTC. As protein: CASSLAGGRGNEQFF.

The J gene is TRBJ2-7, the V gene TRBV9; TRBD2 is a possible D gene (5 bases). The germline gives CDR1 SGDLS, CDR2 YYNGEE. CDR3 length equals 13 residues. Between the trimmed V and J ends, which lost 1 base and 3 bases, there was a span of 8 bases. CDR3 sequence reads: CASSVTLGYEQYF. CDR3 sequence (DNA): TGTGCCAGCAGCGTAACACTAGGCTACGAGCAGTACTTC.

The chain combines TRBV7-9 with TRBJ2-7, with 10 bases matching TRBD1. Per germline, CDR1 SEHNR and CDR2 FQNEAQ (reference sequence). CDR3 size: 15 residues. The V gene end was trimmed by 5 bases and the J gene end by 7 bases; junction bases not matched to a gene: 11. In DNA, the CDR3 is TGTGCCAGCAGCGGTACCGGGACAGGGGATTGGGAGCAGTACTTC. Translation gives CASSGTGTGDWEQYF.

This CDR3 is CASPRQGTYEQYF. CDR3 in DNA: TGTGCCAGCCCCAGACAGGGAACCTACGAGCAGTACTTC. The chain employs TRBV6-1 and TRBJ2-7, with 7 bases fitting TRBD1. V lost 8 bases to trimming and J lost 2 bases; unmatched junction nucleotides: 6. CDR1 is MNHNS and CDR2 is SASEGT in the germline V gene. The CDR3 runs to 13 residues.

The chain combines TRBV7-9 with TRBJ1-1; D is unclear. This CDR3 has 12 amino acids. CDR1 and CDR2 from the germline V gene are SEHNR and FQNEAQ (reference sequence). The V gene lost 5 bases and the J gene lost 4 bases, with 8 bases spanning the gap. CDR3 in DNA: TGTGCCAGCAGCCCGGGAGTCACTGAAGCTTTCTTT. As protein: CASSPGVTEAFF.

A note on this clone: Other nucleotide sequences from this sample produce the same CDR3. The chain links TRBV7-9 to TRBJ2-2; D ambiguous. The CDR3 consists of 13 residues. Trimming took 2 bases from V and 4 from J, leaving 5 bases between them. In germline, CDR1 is SEHNR, CDR2 FQNEAQ (reference sequence). The CDR3 sequence is CASSLSSTGELFF. CDR3 nucleotide sequence: TGTGCCAGCAGCTTATCGAGCACCGGGGAGCTGTTTTTT.

This clone was observed once. The CDR3, as DNA: TGTGCCAGCAGCTCGAGGTCTGGTAGCGAACCCTACGAGCAGTACTTC. It codes for CASSSRSGSEPYEQYF. The V call is TRBV5-4, the J call TRBJ2-7; perhaps TRBD2 as D (5 bases). The germline CDR1 and CDR2 sequences are SGHNT and YYREEE (reference sequence). The CDR3 is made up of 16 amino acids. V lost 3 bases, J lost 2 bases, and 18 bases lay in between.

A single count supports this clone. This chain links TRBV7-2 with TRBJ2-1; 8 bases map to TRBD2. In germline, CDR1 is SGHTA, CDR2 FQGNSA. The J segment lost 8 bases and the V segment lost 6 bases, leaving 12 bases of the junction unmatched. The CDR3 is 15 residues long. Here the CDR3 reads CASRRRAGERDEQFF. For the CDR3, the DNA is TGTGCCAGCAGACGTAGAGCGGGAGAGCGGGATGAGCAGTTCTTC.

The chain recombines TRBV18 with TRBJ2-4; D uncertain. The germline V and J ends were trimmed by 1 base and 5 bases, with 12 bases remaining between them. CDR1 is KGHSH and CDR2 is LQKENI in the germline V gene. The CDR3 extends over 15 amino acids. Written as DNA, the CDR3 is TGTGCCAGCTCACCACTCGCTGGTACGGAAAACATTCAGTACTTC. Its protein product is CASSPLAGTENIQYF.

The chain links TRBV5-1 to TRBJ2-1; D gene ambiguous. Germline lookup yields CDR1 SGHRS and CDR2 YFSETQ. The CDR3 covers 12 residues. Trimming shortened V by 2 bases and J by 7 bases, and 7 bases separated the two germline ends. The CDR3 bases are TGCGCCAGCAGCTTTGGTGAAAATGAGCAGTTCTTC. It codes for CASSFGENEQFF.

The V gene is TRBV5-6, the J gene TRBJ1-1, with TRBD1 matching 10 bases. The CDR3 contains 14 residues. Germline CDR1 reads SGHDT; CDR2 reads YYEEEE. The trim removed 4 bases at V and 6 bases at J, leaving 6 bases unmatched. The DNA of the CDR3 is TGTGCCAGCAGCATTAGGGACAGGGGAGCTGAAGCTTTCTTT. It encodes CASSIRDRGAEAFF.

The V gene is TRBV29-1, the J gene TRBJ2-1; 8 bases align to TRBD1. This CDR3 is 13 amino acids long. Germline V gene data show CDR1 as SQVTM and CDR2 as ANQGSEA. The V segment lost 7 bases and the J segment 4 bases; nucleotides outside the gene matches: 6. This CDR3 is CSDDGQGYNEQFF. CDR3 coding DNA: TGCAGCGACGATGGACAGGGATACAATGAGCAGTTCTTC.

The rearrangement joins TRBV11-2 to TRBJ1-2, with D unresolved. This CDR3 contains 13 residues. V lost 1 base and J lost 6, with 9 bases in between. CDR1 and CDR2 (germline): SGHAT, FQNNGV. DNA for the CDR3: TGTGCCAGCAGCTTAGGGGAAGGGCATGGCTACACCTTC. This translates into CASSLGEGHGYTF. Full variable domain (rest looked up from reference TRBV11-2 and TRBJ1-2): EAGVAQSPRYKIIEKRQSVAFWCNPISGHATLYWYQQILGQGPKLLIQFQNNGVVDDSQLPKDRFSAERLKGVDSTLKIQPAKLEDSAVYLCASSLGEGHGYTFGSGTRLTVV.

J is TRBJ2-1 and V is TRBV10-3; 8 bases align to TRBD2. CDR1 is ENHRY and CDR2 is SYGVKD in the germline V gene. The CDR3 contains 14 residues. V dropped 5 bases and J dropped 1; count of bases not matched to a gene: 1. The CDR3 loop reads CAISLAGSYNEQFF. CDR3 DNA: TGTGCCATCAGTCTAGCGGGTTCCTACAATGAGCAGTTCTTC.

The chain joins TRBV2 to TRBJ1-4; D call uncertain. Germline V lookup: CDR1 SNHLY, CDR2 FYNNEI. CDR3 length: 16 amino acids. V dropped 7 bases and J dropped 4 bases, with 19 bases sitting between them. The CDR3 protein is CASKEPSLWGNEKLFF. The CDR3 DNA reads TGTGCCAGCAAGGAACCCTCCCTCTGGGGTAATGAAAAACTGTTTTTT.